This T cell receptor (beta chain) was sequenced during a study of cytomegalovirus exposure and HLA in healthy donors. Germline loops: CDR1 SGHRS, CDR2 YFSETQ. This CDR3 region has 16 residues. V lost 1 base to trimming and J lost 5 bases; unmatched junction nucleotides: 10. PCR was performed using 60 Vbeta and 13 Jbeta primers. Some clones are missing from TCRdb's copy, which holds only in-frame ones; the method was immunoSEQ multiplex PCR. The data hold approximately 180,000 clones, with around 84% observed a single time. V usage is TRBV5-1 and J usage is TRBJ2-5; 8 bases match TRBD1. Sequencing was done on a sample of PBMCs. This sequence originates from a woman aged 18-35 years in good health and CMV-seronegative. The CDR3 here is CASSLTGGSTLETQYF. DNA of the CDR3: TGCGCCAGCAGCTTGACAGGGGGGTCAACATTGGAGACCCAGTACTTC. The variable domain in full, with the rest retrieved from reference TRBV5-1 and TRBJ2-5, is KAGVTQTPRYLIKTRGQQVTLSCSPISGHRSVSWYQQTPGQGLQFLFEYFSETQRNKGNFPGRFSGRQFSNSRSEMNVSTLELGDSALYLCASSLTGGSTLETQYFGPGTRLLVL.